One and the same sample provided the 15 T cell receptor beta chains below, sequenced in a study of blood T cell repertoires in COVID-19. Generated by immunoSEQ multiplex PCR, the TCRdb table keeps only in-frame clones and is missing some. The sample lists around 110,000 clones; approximately 88% were seen once. Input material: peripheral blood. All receptors derive from a man aged 45-65 years with active or convalescent COVID-19.

The chain combines TRBV6-5 with TRBJ1-1, with 7 bases matching TRBD1. After removal of 5 bases from V and 1 base from J, the junction contained 4 bases not matched to a gene. This CDR3 contains 14 residues. Germline assignment: CDR1 MNHEY and CDR2 SVGAGI. The CDR3 DNA sequence: TGTGCCAGCAGTAATTACAGGGGGAACACTGAAGCTTTCTTT. Translation: CASSNYRGNTEAFF.

V usage is TRBV28 and J usage is TRBJ2-3; D not resolved. This CDR3 contains 13 residues. The germline V gene encodes CDR1 MDHEN and CDR2 SYDVKM. With 6 bases removed from V and 4 bases from J, the gap between germline ends came to 11 bases. For the CDR3, the DNA is TGTGCCAGCAGCCCACGAGTCGCAGATACGCAGTATTTT. It translates to CASSPRVADTQYF.

The CDR3 DNA reads as TGCAGCGTTGCGCTGTTACTAGCGGGATCAGATACGCAGTATTTT. As protein: CSVALLLAGSDTQYF. This chain connects TRBV29-1 to TRBJ2-3; 10 nucleotides match TRBD2. V trimming: 4 bases; J trimming: 4 bases; junction bases outside the gene matches: 8. The CDR3 loop spans 15 amino acids. CDR1 and CDR2 from the germline V gene are SQVTM and ANQGSEA.

This clone has a single count. CDR3 residues: CASSGALDNEQFF. Here the CDR3 DNA reads TGTGCCAGCTCAGGGGCCCTTGACAATGAGCAGTTCTTC. The chain uses TRBV12-3 or TRBV12-4 and TRBJ2-1, with D perhaps matching TRBD1 (6 bases). The CDR3 sequence is 13 residues long. The ends were cut back, 8 bases at V and 5 bases at J, with 13 bases in the middle.

The rearrangement uses TRBV7-9 and TRBJ2-5; 10 bases are shared with TRBD1. Per germline, CDR1 SEHNR and CDR2 FQNEAQ (reference sequence). After removal of 1 base from V and 4 bases from J, the junction contained 9 bases not matched to a gene. CDR3 length: 17 residues. In DNA form, the CDR3 reads TGTGCCAGCAGCTTAGACTCGTGGGACAGGGGTATAGAGACCCAGTACTTC. This sequence encodes CASSLDSWDRGIETQYF.

The V and J genes are TRBV27 and TRBJ1-1; no clear D. V shed 0 bases and J shed 3 bases, with 8 bases lying between them. Germline loops: CDR1 MNHEY, CDR2 SMNVEV (reference sequence). The CDR3 extends over 14 amino acids. The CDR3 DNA sequence: TGTGCCAGCAGTTTATCCTTACTTCACACTGAAGCTTTCTTT. Its translation: CASSLSLLHTEAFF.

V usage is TRBV14 and J usage is TRBJ2-1; tentative D call: TRBD2 (6 bases). CDR1 is SGHDN and CDR2 is FVKESK in the germline V gene. The CDR3 has 16 residues. V was clipped by 1 base and J by 4 bases, with 14 bases between them. CDR3 sequence: CASSQGSSVPYNEQFF. DNA of the CDR3: TGTGCCAGCAGCCAAGGTTCTAGCGTCCCGTACAATGAGCAGTTCTTC.

The chain is built from TRBV9 and TRBJ2-7; TRBD2 matches at 14 bases. The V gene's germline CDR1 is SGDLS and CDR2 YYNGEE. The V and J ends lost 5 bases and 9 bases, in that order; junction bases with no gene match: 10. The CDR3 is 15 amino acids. The CDR3 coding sequence is TGTGCCAGCAGTGGTACGGGACTAGCGGGAGTGTGGCAGTACTTC. Encoded protein: CASSGTGLAGVWQYF.

The V call is TRBV7-8, the J call TRBJ2-7; the D gene is possibly TRBD2 (6 bases). This CDR3 is 14 amino acids long. Trimming left V 3 bases short and J 6 bases short, with 15 bases between. Germline V CDR1 and CDR2: SGHVS, FQNEAQ. CDR3 bases: TGTGCCAGCAGCTTGAGACTAGAGGTGGTCGAGCAGTACTTC. Translating it yields CASSLRLEVVEQYF.

The chain recombines TRBV19 with TRBJ1-5; 11 bases match TRBD1. Looked up from germline, CDR1 is LNHDA and CDR2 is SQIVND (reference sequence). The CDR3 loop spans 14 amino acids. The V and J ends lost 2 bases and 7 bases, in that order; junction bases with no gene match: 1. This chain's CDR3 is CASSIRTGGQPQHF. CDR3 bases: TGTGCCAGTAGTATACGGACAGGGGGCCAGCCCCAGCATTTT.

The rearrangement links TRBV11-2 to TRBJ2-3; D call uncertain. CDR1 is SGHAT and CDR2 is FQNNGV in the germline V gene. Trimming left V 0 bases short and J 2 bases short, with 6 bases between. There are 14 residues in the CDR3. The CDR3 sequence: CASSLEPHTDTQYF. For the CDR3, the DNA is TGTGCCAGCAGCTTAGAACCACACACAGATACGCAGTATTTT.

The chain recombines TRBV7-2 with TRBJ2-1; possibly TRBD1 for D (5 bases). The CDR3 runs to 12 residues. Looked up from germline, CDR1 is SGHTA and CDR2 is FQGNSA. Trimming stripped 5 bases from V and 5 bases from J, with 7 bases between. CDR3 in amino acids: CASSGHNNEQFF. In DNA form, the CDR3 reads TGTGCCAGCAGCGGACATAACAATGAGCAGTTCTTC.

This clone was recorded only once. V usage is TRBV28 and J usage is TRBJ1-1; D is possibly TRBD1 (6 bases). The CDR3 has 11 residues. Trimming took 7 bases from V and 7 from J, leaving 10 bases between them. Germline V gene sequence: CDR1 MDHEN, CDR2 SYDVKM. CDR3 loop: CASNGGFEAFF. DNA for the CDR3: TGTGCCAGCAATGGGGGCTTTGAAGCTTTCTTT.

The genes are TRBV19 and TRBJ1-5, with TRBD1 identical over 7 bases. Germline assignment: CDR1 LNHDA and CDR2 SQIVND (reference sequence). This CDR3 has 17 amino acids. Unmatched junction bases numbered 13, after V lost 8 bases and J lost 0 bases. CDR3 sequence reads: CASGPREGATSNQPQHF. CDR3 nucleotide sequence: TGTGCCAGTGGACCCCGGGAGGGGGCTACTAGCAATCAGCCCCAGCATTTT.

The chain joins TRBV29-1 to TRBJ1-1; 10 nucleotides align to TRBD1. With V trimmed by 7 bases and J by 5 bases, 7 bases remained unmatched. The CDR3 consists of 13 residues. The V gene's germline CDR1 is SQVTM and CDR2 ANQGSEA. CDR3 sequence: CSATTGGETEAFF. The CDR3 region has the DNA TGCAGCGCGACGACAGGGGGCGAGACTGAAGCTTTCTTT.